Listed here are 26 T cell receptor beta chains from one sample, sequenced in a study of blood T cell repertoires in COVID-19. This table comes from immunoSEQ multiplex PCR, and its TCRdb copy is limited to in-frame clones, with some not included. The profile covers roughly 200,000 clones, with roughly 87% appearing a single time and approximately 2.1% taken by the ten largest. The specimen sequenced was PBMCs or T cells enriched from blood (not recorded which). The receptors were gathered from a woman in her thirties or forties with acute COVID-19.

V gene TRBV4-3 combines with J gene TRBJ2-7; D may be TRBD2 (6 bases). The CDR3 is 14 residues long. Looked up from germline, CDR1 is LGHNA and CDR2 is YSLEER. V was cut by 0 bases and J by 6 bases, with 12 bases left in between. The CDR3 bases are TGCGCCAGCAGCCAAGAGCGGGATGTCTCCGAGCAGTACTTC. Encoded protein: CASSQERDVSEQYF.

The V call is TRBV6-5, the J call TRBJ1-1; D might be TRBD1 (5 bases). The CDR3 sequence is 14 residues long. V dropped 8 bases and J dropped 5 bases, with 18 bases sitting between them. CDR1 and CDR2 (germline): MNHEY, SVGAGI. CDR3 nucleotides: TGTGCCAGCTTTCGGTCGGCAGGGCGGACTGAAGCTTTCTTT. Protein sequence: CASFRSAGRTEAFF.

The chain recombines TRBV10-3 with TRBJ1-3; D unresolved. Trimming took off 0 bases at V and 0 bases at J, with 15 bases between the two ends. From germline, CDR1 is ENHRY and CDR2 SYGVKD. The CDR3 is 18 amino acids. DNA for the CDR3: TGTGCCATCAGTGAGTCGAACAGCTTTACTTTCTCTGGAAACACCATATATTTT. Protein product: CAISESNSFTFSGNTIYF.

V is TRBV6-6 and J is TRBJ2-1, with 7 nucleotides matching TRBD2. Per the germline V gene, CDR1 is MNHNY and CDR2 is SVGAGI (reference sequence). With V trimmed by 6 bases and J by 7 bases, 12 bases remained unmatched. The CDR3 spans 15 residues. CDR3 in DNA: TGTGCCAGCAGCCTCGGACTAGGTTTGGGGAATGAGCAGTTCTTC. This sequence encodes CASSLGLGLGNEQFF.

CDR3: CASSPPLGRGSPLHF. The CDR3 coding sequence is TGTGCCAGCAGCCCACCTCTGGGGAGAGGCTCACCCCTCCACTTT. The chain recombines TRBV28 with TRBJ1-6, with D uncertain. CDR3 length: 15 amino acids. V was trimmed by 6 bases and J by 10 bases, leaving 19 bases between them. From germline, CDR1 is MDHEN and CDR2 SYDVKM.

J is TRBJ2-3 and V is TRBV5-1, with D possibly being TRBD2 (5 bases). V was shortened by 7 bases and J by 2 bases, with 17 bases between the two germline ends. The CDR3 has 15 amino acids. Germline CDR1 reads SGHRS; CDR2 reads YFSETQ. The CDR3 DNA follows: TGCGCCAGCGGATCGGGGTCCGCTAACACAGATACGCAGTATTTT. The encoded protein is CASGSGSANTDTQYF.

The V gene is TRBV27, the J gene TRBJ2-2; 9 nucleotides match TRBD2. V lost 3 bases to trimming and J lost 0 bases; unmatched junction nucleotides: 5. This CDR3 has 17 residues. Germline V gives CDR1 MNHEY, CDR2 SMNVEV (reference sequence). The CDR3 protein is CASSLIGGRANTGELFF. Written as DNA, the CDR3 is TGTGCCAGCAGTTTGATTGGCGGGAGGGCGAACACCGGGGAGCTGTTTTTT.

The chain is built from TRBV9 and TRBJ2-5; tentatively, D is TRBD2 (7 bases). CDR1 and CDR2 from the germline V gene are SGDLS and YYNGEE. V gave up 2 bases and J gave up 4 bases, with 15 bases separating them. This CDR3 is built from 15 residues. CDR3 region: CASSVGGLLGETQYF. The DNA for the CDR3 is TGTGCCAGCAGCGTGGGGGGGCTTCTCGGAGAGACCCAGTACTTC.

This clone was recorded once. V usage is TRBV7-2 and J usage is TRBJ2-7; 9 bases are shared with TRBD1. The germline V gene has CDR1 SGHTA and CDR2 FQGNSA. The ends lost 2 bases at V and 1 base at J; junction bases unmatched: 3. This CDR3 is built from 15 residues. The CDR3 DNA sequence: TGTGCCAGCAGCTTAACAGGGGGCTGGTCCTACGAGCAGTACTTC. This translates into CASSLTGGWSYEQYF.

V and J are TRBV6-5 and TRBJ2-7; TRBD2 agrees at 11 bases. The CDR3 has 16 residues. V trimming: 4 bases; J trimming: 2 bases; junction bases outside the gene matches: 7. CDR1 and CDR2 from the germline V gene are MNHEY and SVGAGI. CDR3 nucleotide sequence: TGTGCCAGCAGTTCTTTAGCGGGAGGGTTCACCTACGAGCAGTACTTC. Translated, it gives CASSSLAGGFTYEQYF.

The chain carries TRBV9 and TRBJ1-5; no firm D call. Looked up from germline, CDR1 is SGDLS and CDR2 is YYNGEE. V was shortened by 7 bases and J by 0 bases, with 8 bases between the two germline ends. This CDR3 region has 13 residues. CDR3 residues: CASSHGSNQPQHF. Written as DNA, the CDR3 is TGTGCCAGCTCCCACGGTAGCAATCAGCCCCAGCATTTT.

V and J are TRBV7-3 and TRBJ2-3, with D possibly being TRBD2 (6 bases). Deletions cut 2 bases from V and 1 base from J, with 19 bases between. CDR1 SGHTA and CDR2 FQGTGA come from the germline V gene. The CDR3 has 18 amino acids. CDR3 sequence reads: CASSLVQSGDGGTDTQYF. The CDR3 coding sequence is TGTGCCAGCAGCTTAGTTCAGTCGGGGGATGGTGGCACAGATACGCAGTATTTT.

CDR3 loop: CASSLGPRNEQFF. The CDR3 region has the DNA TGTGCCAGCAGTTTAGGGCCACGCAATGAGCAGTTCTTC. V is TRBV27 and J is TRBJ2-1; no clear D gene. The V gene's germline CDR1 is MNHEY and CDR2 SMNVEV (reference sequence). The germline V and J ends were trimmed by 2 bases and 6 bases, with 8 bases remaining between them. The CDR3 has 13 residues.

The chain recombines TRBV27 with TRBJ1-2; tentative D call: TRBD1 (6 bases). The CDR3 is 15 amino acids. The V end lost 4 bases, the J end lost 4 bases, and 16 bases lay between the germline ends. Germline CDR1 reads MNHEY; CDR2 reads SMNVEV (reference sequence). CDR3 sequence: CASSSLRGGAYGYTF. CDR3 DNA: TGTGCCAGCAGTTCGCTTCGGGGGGGCGCCTATGGCTACACCTTC.

V and J are TRBV18 and TRBJ2-1, with TRBD1 as a possible D gene (6 bases). Germline loops: CDR1 KGHSH, CDR2 LQKENI. The V gene lost 3 bases and the J gene lost 9 bases, with 12 bases spanning the gap. The CDR3 sequence is 13 residues long. In DNA form, the CDR3 reads TGTGCCAGCTCACCGACCAGGGGAACTGAGCAGTTCTTC. Residues: CASSPTRGTEQFF.

The chain uses TRBV29-1 and TRBJ1-2; TRBD1 might be the D (6 bases). V was clipped by 6 bases and J by 8 bases, with 16 bases between them. The CDR3 is 12 amino acids. Per the germline V gene, CDR1 is SQVTM and CDR2 is ANQGSEA. Written as DNA, the CDR3 is TGCAGCGTGGGCACAGGGAGACAGGGCTACACCTTC. It encodes CSVGTGRQGYTF.

V gene TRBV18 combines with J gene TRBJ1-4, with 7 positions matching TRBD1. V shed 4 bases, J shed 4 bases, and the junction held 12 bases outside the gene matches. The CDR3 has 17 residues. Germline values: CDR1 KGHSH, CDR2 LQKENI. The CDR3 loop reads CASSHSARDSYNEKLFF. The DNA of the CDR3 is TGTGCCAGCTCACACTCTGCGAGGGACAGCTATAATGAAAAACTGTTTTTT.

The chain couples TRBV6-6 to TRBJ1-5; 10 bases are a match to TRBD1. The CDR3 is 13 amino acids. The junction had 1 base not matched to a gene; V was cut back by 5 bases and J by 6 bases. The germline V gene encodes CDR1 MNHNY and CDR2 SVGAGI (reference sequence). This CDR3 is CASSGTGAQPQHF. CDR3 nucleotides: TGTGCCAGCAGTGGGACAGGGGCTCAGCCCCAGCATTTT.

The J gene is TRBJ1-4, the V gene TRBV3-1 (or the pseudogene TRBV3-2); D is undetermined. V was cut by 3 bases and J by 4 bases, with 6 bases left in between. The CDR3 contains 13 residues. The V gene's germline CDR1 is LGHDT and CDR2 YNNKEL (reference sequence). CDR3 sequence: CASSHFLNEKLFF. The CDR3 DNA reads TGTGCCAGCAGCCATTTTCTTAATGAAAAACTGTTTTTT.

The chain links TRBV5-1 to TRBJ2-7; D possibly corresponds to TRBD1 (7 bases). Per the germline V gene, CDR1 is SGHRS and CDR2 is YFSETQ. The CDR3 totals 14 residues. The V and J ends lost 0 bases and 5 bases respectively, with 12 bases between them. The CDR3 nucleotides are TGCGCCAGCAGCTTGGCCGGAGGGGGCCACGAGCAGTACTTC. This translates into CASSLAGGGHEQYF. The full variable domain, its missing parts supplied by reference TRBV5-1 and TRBJ2-7, is KAGVTQTPRYLIKTRGQQVTLSCSPISGHRSVSWYQQTPGQGLQFLFEYFSETQRNKGNFPGRFSGRQFSNSRSEMNVSTLELGDSALYLCASSLAGGGHEQYFGPGTRLTVT.

The chain has TRBV7-2 and TRBJ1-3, with unresolved D. The germline V gene has CDR1 SGHTA and CDR2 FQGNSA. The CDR3 consists of 15 residues. With 1 base removed from V and 1 base from J, the gap between germline ends came to 8 bases. The chain's CDR3 is CASSLGSGSGNTIYF. In nucleotides, the CDR3 is TGTGCCAGCAGCTTAGGGTCGGGTTCTGGAAACACCATATATTTT.

The chain uses TRBV5-1 and TRBJ2-3; 10 bases align to TRBD1. Germline values: CDR1 SGHRS, CDR2 YFSETQ. V was pared by 4 bases and J by 4 bases, with 9 bases of the junction left unmatched. The CDR3 contains 16 residues. The CDR3 reads CASSPGQGNGPDTQYF. DNA of the CDR3: TGCGCCAGCAGCCCGGGACAGGGGAATGGGCCAGATACGCAGTATTTT.

This clone has only one observation. The chain employs TRBV6-2 or TRBV6-3 and TRBJ2-7, with 8 bases lining up with TRBD2. From germline, CDR1 is MNHEY and CDR2 SVGEGT. The CDR3 covers 15 residues. Losses at the gene ends were 6 bases for V and 2 bases for J; bases not matched to a gene: 9. CDR3 region: CASSDGLAGTYEQYF. The CDR3 nucleotides are TGTGCCAGCAGCGATGGACTAGCAGGGACCTACGAGCAGTACTTC.

The rearrangement joins TRBV19 to TRBJ1-5; TRBD1 is a possible D gene (6 bases). Trimming took 4 bases from V and 5 from J, leaving 27 bases between them. Per the germline V gene, CDR1 is LNHDA and CDR2 is SQIVND (reference sequence). The CDR3 covers 19 residues. For the CDR3, the DNA is TGTGCCAGTAGTAAACGAAGGACAGAAAGTCTTGGGCCCGATCAGCCCCAGCATTTT. Protein sequence: CASSKRRTESLGPDQPQHF. The whole variable domain, filled in from reference TRBV19 and TRBJ1-5, reads DGGITQSPKYLFRKEGQNVTLSCEQNLNHDAMYWYRQDPGQGLRLIYYSQIVNDFQKGDIAEGYSVSREKKESFPLTVTSAQKNPTAFYLCASSKRRTESLGPDQPQHFGDGTRLSIL.

This clone was observed a few times. The chain is built from TRBV5-1 and TRBJ2-3, with 7 bases lining up with TRBD2. V shed 1 base and J 1 base; nucleotides not matched to a gene: 0. The germline V gene has CDR1 SGHRS and CDR2 YFSETQ. This CDR3 region has 14 residues. CDR3 in DNA: TGCGCCAGCAGCTTGCGGGGGGGCACAGATACGCAGTATTTT. This gives the protein CASSLRGGTDTQYF.

This rearrangement joins TRBV6-2 or TRBV6-3 to TRBJ2-3, with D possibly TRBD2 on 5 matching bases. CDR1 is MNHEY and CDR2 is SVGEGT in the germline V gene. Trimming removed 1 base at V and 4 bases at J, with 9 bases between. This CDR3 has 14 residues. CDR3 in DNA: TGTGCCAGCAGTTACTGGCGGAGGTCAGATACGCAGTATTTT. Protein product: CASSYWRRSDTQYF.